A selection of T cell receptor beta chains follows, all from one sample in a study of blood T cell repertoires in COVID-19. Only in-frame clones appear in the TCRdb table, and some are missing; sequencing was by immunoSEQ multiplex PCR. The data show 60,000 to 75,000 clones, with around 87% seen just once and over 6.5% held by the top ten. The sample comprised peripheral blood. The source is a man aged 55 to 70 with acute or convalescent COVID-19. Each CDR3 is given with its conserved first and last residue. The order of the fields is V gene, J gene, D gene, clone size, CDR3 length, CDR3 DNA, CDR3 protein. D genes are given only for firm matches. Clone size is not always given. Where it is, it says once, few, many or a class for expanded clones.

>TRBV3-1/TRBV3-2|TRBJ1-6|.|once|15
TGTGCCAGCAGCCCCGTAGTGGGGGGAGATTCACCCCTCCACTTT
CASSPVVGGDSPLHF
>TRBV5-1|TRBJ2-5|TRBD2|.|16
TGCGCCAGCAGCTTGGAAGTCGGGGGGAATCAAGAGACCCAGTACTTC
CASSLEVGGNQETQYF
>TRBV30|TRBJ1-2|.|few|13
TGTGCCTGGAGTGCCCAGGGCGACTATGGCTACACCTTC
CAWSAQGDYGYTF
>TRBV6-2/TRBV6-3|TRBJ2-7|.|few|16
TGTGCCAGCAGTTTTGAGGCGGGGACGTTCTCCTACGAGCAGTACTTC
CASSFEAGTFSYEQYF
>TRBV5-1|TRBJ1-2|.|.|13
TGCGCCAGCAGCTCTGGGACTTCCGTCGACTACACCTTC
CASSSGTSVDYTF
>TRBV25-1|TRBJ1-6|TRBD1|.|18
TGTGCCAGCAGTGACCCCGGACAGGGAAGCTCCTATAATTCACCCCTCCACTTT
CASSDPGQGSSYNSPLHF
>TRBV6-6|TRBJ2-2|.|few|13
TGTGCCAGCAGTTACGGGGGAGGCGGGGAGCTGTTTTTT
CASSYGGGGELFF
>TRBV5-6|TRBJ2-3|.|.|16
TGTGCCAGCAGCTTAGGCGGGGGCCCCCCGGCAGATACGCAGTATTTT
CASSLGGGPPADTQYF
>TRBV5-1|TRBJ2-1|TRBD1|.|14
TGCGCCAGCAGCTTGAAGGGGGCCCCTAATGAGCAGTTCTTC
CASSLKGAPNEQFF
>TRBV19|TRBJ2-5|TRBD2|.|13
TGTGCCAGTAGTGGACTAGCGGGGGGGACCCAGTACTTC
CASSGLAGGTQYF
>TRBV27|TRBJ1-2|TRBD1|.|13
TGTGCCAGCTCCCGGGACAGCTTCGATGGCTACACCTTC
CASSRDSFDGYTF
>TRBV7-2|TRBJ2-1|TRBD2|.|17
TGTGCCAGCAGCTTAGGGGGAGCGGGGCGGTCGATAGGTGAGCAGTTCTTC
CASSLGGAGRSIGEQFF
>TRBV11-3|TRBJ2-1|TRBD2|.|15
TGTGCCAGCAGCTTGGGGGGGAGCTCCTACAATGAGCAGTTCTTC
CASSLGGSSYNEQFF
>TRBV6-1|TRBJ1-2|TRBD1|few|16
TGTGCCAGCAGTGGAATCCGGGACAGGTTTCAGGATGGCTACACCTTC
CASSGIRDRFQDGYTF